This T cell receptor (beta chain) emerged from a study of shared clonotypes between healthy human individuals. The V end was cut by 2 bases, the J end by 7 bases, with 15 bases between. Germline V gene sequence: CDR1 SGHRS, CDR2 YFSETQ. This CDR3 has 15 residues. Profiling relied on immunoSEQ multiplex PCR, and the TCRdb table lists in-frame clones only, not all of them. The sample lists approximately 1.1 million clones, approximately 80% occurring once. The chain is built from TRBV5-1 and TRBJ1-4; D possibly corresponds to TRBD1 (5 bases). This TCR derives from a man between 18 and 29 years old in good health. Some clones in this sample may be carry-over from other donors' samples. The sequenced sample was memory CD4+ T cells from PBMCs. This sample's subset: CD45RA-negative fraction. The CDR3 loop is CASSFSGGKGEKLFF. The CDR3 coding sequence is TGCGCCAGCAGCTTCTCCGGGGGGAAGGGTGAAAAACTGTTTTTT.